These 24 T cell receptor beta chains were all obtained from the same sample, sequenced in a study of T cells in Graves' hyperthyroidism and ophthalmopathy. RNA transcripts served as the template for amplifying TCR beta CDR3 regions. TCR CDR3 regions were first amplified by RT-PCR with HTBI primers. TCRdb reanalysed the multiplex PCR reads using MiXCR and keeps one entry per CDR3 protein. The profile shows 300,000 or so distinct CDR3 sequences, over 15% of them singletons. The sample taken for sequencing was blood. The receptor source for this set is a man younger than 45 with Graves' hyperthyroidism.

This clonotype appeared many times. The V and J genes are TRBV11-1 and TRBJ2-3, with D unresolved. Germline V gene data show CDR1 as SGHAT and CDR2 as FQDESV (reference sequence). Deletions cut 5 bases from V and 3 bases from J, with 6 bases between. The CDR3 totals 12 residues. CDR3 in DNA: TGTGCCAGCAGCCAAACGACAGATACGCAGTATTTT. Amino acid sequence: CASSQTTDTQYF.

The chain joins TRBV27 to TRBJ1-1, with D perhaps TRBD1 (5 bases). Germline-derived CDR1 and CDR2 are MNHEY and SMNVEV (reference sequence). V lost 5 bases and J 4 bases, leaving 8 bases between the germline ends. The CDR3 extends over 12 amino acids. The CDR3 region is CASSTGLTEAFF. CDR3 nucleotides: TGTGCCAGCAGTACAGGCCTCACTGAAGCTTTCTTT.

The DNA of the CDR3 is TGTGCCAGCAGAGGGGGACTAGCTCAAGAGACCCAGTACTTC. Protein product: CASRGGLAQETQYF. The chain combines TRBV2 with TRBJ2-5; 9 positions agree with TRBD2. V lost 6 bases to trimming and J lost 2 bases; unmatched junction nucleotides: 4. In germline, CDR1 is SNHLY, CDR2 FYNNEI. The CDR3 consists of 14 residues.

This clonotype was counted many times. The chain is built from TRBV3-1 and TRBJ1-2; D is undetermined. The V gene's germline CDR1 is LGHDT and CDR2 YNNKEL (reference sequence). V lost 2 bases and J lost 6, with 16 bases in between. The CDR3 is 15 amino acids. CDR3 sequence: CASSQFIVSSDGYTF. CDR3 in DNA: TGTGCCAGCAGCCAATTTATAGTGAGTTCGGATGGCTACACCTTC.

This chain connects TRBV9 to TRBJ2-5; D gene ambiguous. Trimming took 5 bases from V and 4 from J, leaving 9 bases between them. CDR1 and CDR2 from the germline V gene are SGDLS and YYNGEE. The CDR3 has 12 amino acids. The CDR3 reads CASSKVGETQYF. DNA of the CDR3: TGTGCCAGCAGTAAGGTCGGAGAGACCCAGTACTTC.

This clonotype has at least ten counts. The chain has TRBV15 and TRBJ2-1; possible D gene TRBD2, 6 bases. Germline assignment: CDR1 LNHNV and CDR2 YYDKDF (reference sequence). V gave up 0 bases and J gave up 3 bases, with 9 bases separating them. The CDR3 covers 15 residues. The CDR3 loop is CATSREWRDYNEQFF. CDR3 coding DNA: TGTGCCACCAGCAGAGAGTGGAGGGACTACAATGAGCAGTTCTTC.

This clonotype showed up many times. The V call is TRBV18, the J call TRBJ2-1, with D possibly TRBD2 on 5 matching bases. The V gene lost 8 bases and the J gene lost 8 bases, with 16 bases spanning the gap. The CDR3 contains 13 residues. The germline gives CDR1 KGHSH, CDR2 LQKENI. CDR3 loop: CASPTASRDEQFF. CDR3 bases: TGTGCCAGCCCCACGGCTAGCCGAGATGAGCAGTTCTTC.

This clonotype was picked up many times. V usage is TRBV10-3 and J usage is TRBJ2-1, with 11 bases lining up with TRBD2. The CDR3 totals 14 residues. Germline V gives CDR1 ENHRY, CDR2 SYGVKD. After removal of 10 bases from V and 10 bases from J, the junction contained 12 bases not matched to a gene. The CDR3 protein is CATAALAGAREQFF. The CDR3 DNA sequence: TGTGCCACCGCAGCACTAGCGGGAGCGAGGGAGCAGTTCTTC.

Ten or more counts support this clonotype. The rearrangement links TRBV7-2 to TRBJ2-3, with 8 bases identical to TRBD2. The ends lost 5 bases at V and 2 bases at J; junction bases unmatched: 6. This CDR3 has 15 residues. Germline assignment: CDR1 SGHTA and CDR2 FQGNSA. The CDR3 DNA follows: TGTGCCAGCAGCCCCGGGAGGGGATACACAGATACGCAGTATTTT. As protein: CASSPGRGYTDTQYF.

This clonotype showed up many times. The CDR3 sequence: CASSFGQRSTDTQYF. In DNA form, the CDR3 reads TGTGCCAGCAGCTTCGGACAGCGGAGCACAGATACGCAGTATTTT. V and J are TRBV11-2 and TRBJ2-3, with a tentative D call TRBD1 (6 bases). The CDR3 is made up of 15 amino acids. V dropped 3 bases and J dropped 0 bases, with 10 bases sitting between them. CDR1 is SGHAT and CDR2 is FQNNGV in the germline V gene. The full variable domain, in which reference TRBV11-2 and TRBJ2-3 provide the parts outside the CDR3, is EAGVAQSPRYKIIEKRQSVAFWCNPISGHATLYWYQQILGQGPKLLIQFQNNGVVDDSQLPKDRFSAERLKGVDSTLKIQPAKLEDSAVYLCASSFGQRSTDTQYFGPGTRLTVL.

At least ten counts were recorded for this clonotype. The chain carries TRBV12-3 or TRBV12-4 and TRBJ2-7; D possibly uses TRBD1 or TRBD2 (7 bases each). V was cut by 5 bases and J by 2 bases, with 10 bases left in between. This CDR3 has 13 amino acids. The CDR3 region is CASSPGGAYEQYF. CDR3 DNA: TGTGCCAGCAGTCCAGGGGGGGCCTACGAGCAGTACTTC.

The table lists this clonotype with a few counts. The rearrangement joins TRBV7-9 to TRBJ2-7, with D unclear. The CDR3 runs to 14 residues. Trimming stripped 1 base from V and 3 bases from J, with 10 bases between. CDR1 is SEHNR, CDR2 FQNEAQ, per germline (reference sequence). CDR3 in DNA: TGTGCCAGCAGCTTAGGCTCAGGATACTACGAGCAGTACTTC. It codes for CASSLGSGYYEQYF.

This clonotype was seen a few times. The chain has TRBV19 and TRBJ1-1; a possible D gene is TRBD1 (6 bases). This CDR3 is 11 amino acids long. Germline CDR1 is LNHDA and CDR2 is SQIVND (reference sequence). Trimming took off 7 bases at V and 3 bases at J, with 6 bases between the two ends. The CDR3 DNA is TGTGCCAGTACAGGGGACACTGAAGCTTTCTTT. The encoded protein is CASTGDTEAFF.

Many counts were recorded for this clonotype. The chain uses TRBV30 and TRBJ1-1, with unresolved D. Germline V gene sequence: CDR1 GTSNPN, CDR2 SVGIG (reference sequence). The CDR3 loop spans 12 amino acids. V dropped 5 bases and J dropped 0 bases, with 7 bases sitting between them. DNA of the CDR3: TGTGCCTGGTCTCTATTGAACACTGAAGCTTTCTTT. Its protein product is CAWSLLNTEAFF.

This clonotype was counted many times. The rearrangement links TRBV5-1 to TRBJ2-1; 8 bases line up with TRBD2. CDR3 length equals 16 residues. The V segment lost 2 bases and the J segment 3 bases; nucleotides outside the gene matches: 7. Germline loops: CDR1 SGHRS, CDR2 YFSETQ. The CDR3 spells CASSFSSGTYYNEQFF. In nucleotides, the CDR3 is TGCGCCAGCAGCTTTAGTAGCGGGACCTACTACAATGAGCAGTTCTTC.

This clonotype has at least ten counts. The chain employs TRBV6-1 and TRBJ1-1, with D hard to call. Germline V gives CDR1 MNHNS, CDR2 SASEGT. The CDR3 covers 18 residues. Trimming removed 0 bases at V and 1 base at J, with 18 bases between. The CDR3 sequence: CASSEAQFLAIANTEAFF. For the CDR3, the DNA is TGTGCCAGCAGTGAAGCGCAGTTCCTAGCGATCGCGAACACTGAAGCTTTCTTT.

The table lists this clonotype with a few counts. This sequence joins TRBV6-1 and TRBJ1-5; 9 bases agree with TRBD1. Germline V lookup: CDR1 MNHNS, CDR2 SASEGT. This CDR3 region has 14 residues. Trimming removed 5 bases from V and 7 bases from J; junction bases left unmatched: 6. CDR3 sequence (DNA): TGTGCCAGCAGTCTGGGACAGGGTGAACAGCCCCAGCATTTT. Residues: CASSLGQGEQPQHF.

This clonotype was seen ten or more times. The V call is TRBV24-1, the J call TRBJ2-3; 7 nucleotides agree with TRBD2. The J segment lost 5 bases and the V segment lost 3 bases, leaving 10 bases of the junction unmatched. CDR3 length: 16 amino acids. Germline V lookup: CDR1 KGHDR, CDR2 SFDVKD. The chain's CDR3 is CATSDPSAGVGDTQYF. The CDR3 bases are TGTGCCACCAGTGATCCATCGGCGGGAGTGGGAGATACGCAGTATTTT.

This clonotype was seen a handful of times. An end of the junction differs from the germline gene, which may be a read error. The V call is TRBV2, the J call TRBJ1-4, with D unclear. The CDR3 has 11 amino acids. CDR1 SNHLY and CDR2 FYNNEI come from the germline V gene. CDR3 nucleotides: TGTGCCAGCAGTGTCAATGAAAAACCGTTTTTT. The encoded protein is CASSVNEKPFF.

This clonotype was seen many times. The chain recombines TRBV12-3 or TRBV12-4 with TRBJ2-1, with TRBD2 matching 13 bases. Trimming took 8 bases from V and 7 from J; bases not matched to a gene: 5. The CDR3 runs 14 residues. CDR3 residues: CASELAGGLNEQFF. CDR3 sequence (DNA): TGTGCCAGCGAACTAGCGGGAGGGCTAAATGAGCAGTTCTTC.

As regards this clonotype: A much larger clone sits a single nucleotide away, making a read error possible. The J gene is TRBJ2-7, the V gene TRBV7-6, with D unresolved. The tail of the sequence fits TRBJ2-1 better, so the J call may be wrong. Germline V gene sequence: CDR1 SGHVS, CDR2 FNYEAQ. The CDR3 covers 13 residues. CDR3: CASSLGRTYEQFF. For the CDR3, the DNA is TGTGCCAGCAGCCTCGGACGGACCTACGAGCAGTTCTTC.

A few counts support this clonotype. V is TRBV7-3 and J is TRBJ2-1; 7 bases are a match to TRBD2. Germline loops: CDR1 SGHTA, CDR2 FQGTGA. V was pared by 5 bases and J by 7 bases, with 11 bases of the junction left unmatched. This CDR3 has 15 amino acids. CDR3 amino acids: CASSPRTSIENEQFF. For the CDR3, the DNA is TGTGCCAGCAGCCCTAGGACTAGTATCGAAAATGAGCAGTTCTTC.

V is TRBV19 and J is TRBJ2-7; D remains unclear. The germline V gene has CDR1 LNHDA and CDR2 SQIVND (reference sequence). This CDR3 contains 12 residues. Trimming shortened V by 5 bases and J by 7 bases, and 12 bases separated the two germline ends. The CDR3 DNA reads as TGTGCCAGTAGTGGAGATGCTCGGGAGCAGTACTTC. It specifies CASSGDAREQYF.

The chain joins TRBV28 to TRBJ1-1; maybe TRBD1 (5 bases). V was clipped by 7 bases and J by 3 bases, with 12 bases between them. The length of the CDR3 is 13 residues. Germline-derived CDR1 and CDR2 are MDHEN and SYDVKM. The CDR3 loop is CASTEGPHTEAFF. The CDR3 DNA is TGTGCCAGCACCGAGGGACCCCACACTGAAGCTTTCTTT.